This T cell receptor beta chain is drawn from a study of cytomegalovirus exposure and HLA in healthy donors. Background on the study: A later analysis reported the approximately 120 validation repertoires used the same platform as the approximately 660 first-cohort repertoires.

Trimming cost V 6 bases and J 0 bases; bases outside gene matches: 11. This CDR3 has 16 amino acids. Germline V CDR1 and CDR2: SGHTS, YDEGEE. General observations from the study: Under in vitro conditions, a few CMV-associated chains were confirmed as specific for CMV antigens. It was reported that the classifier diagnosed cytomegalovirus status with high specificity and sensitivity in both the original and validation cohorts. Most TCRs appeared rarely, but some public TCRs recurred in many donors.

The method was immunoSEQ multiplex PCR; TCRdb's version includes in-frame clones alone and lacks a portion of them. Counted here are some 90,000 clones, roughly nine tenths occurring once; the ten biggest clones make up 6% to 6.5%. Turning to this clone: Its target is not known.

The material sequenced was PBMCs. V and J are TRBV5-8 and TRBJ2-7, with 8 bases fitting TRBD2. The source of this sequence is a man in his late teens or twenties in good health and CMV-seropositive. CDR3: CASNGRAVWSSYEQYF. DNA of the CDR3: TGTGCCAGCAACGGGAGGGCGGTTTGGAGCTCCTACGAGCAGTACTTC.